This is a list of T cell receptor beta chains from one sample in a study of cytomegalovirus exposure and HLA in healthy donors. TCRdb's table, derived via immunoSEQ multiplex PCR, lists solely in-frame clones and lacks some. The sample consists of about 55,000 clones, 65% to 85% of them appearing once. The sample comprised PBMCs. These receptors were taken from a female donor in good health and CMV-seronegative. CDR3s include the opening cysteine and the closing phenylalanine or tryptophan. D genes are given only for firm matches. Clone size appears in some rows only: once, few, many, or a class for an expanded clone.

TRBD1,NA,TRBJ2-2,TRBV7-9,TGTGCCAGCAGGGTCGGACAGGGCGGGACCGGGGAGCTGTTTTTT,CASRVGQGGTGELFF
TRBD2,NA,TRBJ2-1,TRBV30,TGTGCCTGGAGTATCCCCCCCGAACTAGCGGGAGGCTCCTACAATGAGCAGTTCTTC,CAWSIPPELAGGSYNEQFF
NA,NA,TRBJ1-4,TRBV2,TGTGCCAGCAGTGAAGGACTATCGAATGAAAAACTGTTTTTT,CASSEGLSNEKLFF
TRBD2,NA,TRBJ2-3,TRBV5-6,TGTGCCAGCAGCTATACTAGCGGGAACTACCGCACAGATACGCAGTATTTT,CASSYTSGNYRTDTQYF
TRBD1,NA,TRBJ2-5,TRBV9,TGTGCCAGCAGCGTAGGACAGGGGATCCAAGAGACCCAGTACTTC,CASSVGQGIQETQYF
TRBD2,NA,TRBJ2-3,TRBV7-9,TGTGCCAGCAGCTCTCGAGCGGGGGGGCCCACAGATACGCAGTATTTT,CASSSRAGGPTDTQYF
TRBD1,NA,TRBJ2-1,TRBV5-1,TGCGCCAGCAGCTTGGGACAGGGGGCTAGTGAGCAGTTCTTC,CASSLGQGASEQFF
NA,NA,TRBJ1-1,TRBV29-1,TGCAGCGTACCCGACAGTTCGCCTCTCTTT,CSVPDSSPLF
NA,NA,TRBJ1-2,TRBV19,TGTGCCACCAGGGAGGACCTCTATGGCTACACCTTC,CATREDLYGYTF
TRBD1,NA,TRBJ2-1,TRBV29-1,TGCAGCGTCCAGGACAGGGCCTACAATGAGCAGTTCTTC,CSVQDRAYNEQFF
TRBD2,NA,TRBJ2-5,TRBV29-1,TGCAGCGTGACCGGGGGGGGTAAAGAGACCCAGTACTTC,CSVTGGGKETQYF
TRBD1,NA,TRBJ1-5,TRBV27,TGTGCCAGCAGTTTCAGTACAGGGGGCAATCAGCCCCAGCATTTT,CASSFSTGGNQPQHF
NA,NA,TRBJ2-3,TRBV28,TGTGCCAGCAGTAACGGGAACACAGATACGCAGTATTTT,CASSNGNTDTQYF
TRBD1,NA,TRBJ1-1,TRBV19,TGTGCCAGTAGTCTCCACAGGGGCGTGAACACTGAAGCTTTCTTT,CASSLHRGVNTEAFF
TRBD1,NA,TRBJ1-1,TRBV11-3,TGTGCCAGCAAAAAACCGGGACAGGGGGCCGAAGCTTTCTTT,CASKKPGQGAEAFF
NA,NA,TRBJ2-5,TRBV19,TGTGCCAGTAGTTTATCACACCATCTAGCACCTGAGGAGACCCAGTACTTC,CASSLSHHLAPEETQYF
TRBD1,NA,TRBJ2-7,TRBV18,TGTGCCAGCTCCGTGGGACAGACCTACGAGCAGTACTTC,CASSVGQTYEQYF
NA,once,TRBJ1-2,TRBV7-8,TGTGCCAGCAGCCTAGCCGGGACAAATCGGGGCTATGGCTACACCTTC,CASSLAGTNRGYGYTF
TRBD2,NA,TRBJ2-7,TRBV15,TGTGCCACCAGTCTAGCGGGAGGATGGGAGCAGTACTTC,CATSLAGGWEQYF
TRBD1,NA,TRBJ1-1,TRBV2,TGTGCCAGCAGTAGACAGGGGATCACTGAAGCTTTCTTT,CASSRQGITEAFF
NA,NA,TRBJ2-3,TRBV5-4,TGTGCCAGCTCCGACAGGGAGGTGTCAGATACGCAGTATTTT,CASSDREVSDTQYF
TRBD1,few,TRBJ1-1,TRBV7-6,TGTGCCAGCAGCTCCCCAGGGGGCCTGAACACTGAAGCTTTCTTT,CASSSPGGLNTEAFF
TRBD2,NA,TRBJ2-4,TRBV18,TGTGCCAGCTCACCACCCAACCTAGCGGGGACTAACATTCAGTACTTC,CASSPPNLAGTNIQYF
NA,NA,TRBJ2-5,TRBV4-2,TGTGCCAGCAGCCAAGGGGGCGGTCAGGAGACCCAGTACTTC,CASSQGGGQETQYF
TRBD1,NA,TRBJ1-6,TRBV6-5,TGTGCCAGCAGTCGTGCGGGACAGGGAAATTCACCCCTCCACTTT,CASSRAGQGNSPLHF
NA,NA,TRBJ2-5,TRBV7-2,TGTGCCAGCAGCCCCGGGACTCCCAAAGAGACCCAGTACTTC,CASSPGTPKETQYF
TRBD1,NA,TRBJ2-5,TRBV6-1,TGTGCCAGCTCATGGGACAGGGGGAAAGAGACCCAGTACTTC,CASSWDRGKETQYF
NA,NA,TRBJ2-3,TRBV27,TGTGCCAGCAGTTTATCGACGGGGAGTGGAACGCAGTATTTT,CASSLSTGSGTQYF
NA,NA,TRBJ1-1,TRBV10-3,TGTGCCATCAGTGATAGGGGAACTGAAGCTTTCTTT,CAISDRGTEAFF
TRBD1,NA,TRBJ2-2,TRBV7-2,TGTGCCAGCAGCTTAGAAAGTTTCGGGACAGGGGACTTTACCGGGGAGCTGTTTTTT,CASSLESFGTGDFTGELFF
TRBD1,NA,TRBJ1-2,TRBV28,TGTGCCAGCAGTCGGACAGGGAACTATGGCTACACCTTC,CASSRTGNYGYTF
NA,few,TRBJ2-1,TRBV30,TGTGCCTGGAGCTCCGGGGAGGTGTATGAGCAGTTCTTC,CAWSSGEVYEQFF
NA,once,TRBJ1-1,TRBV28,TGTGCCAGCCGAAACTTTCTTCGGGCGGGACCGGCGGCTTTCTTT,CASRNFLRAGPAAFF
TRBD2,NA,TRBJ2-1,TRBV7-2,TGTGCGGGACTAGAATACAATGAGCAGTTCTTC,CAGLEYNEQFF
NA,NA,TRBJ2-1,TRBV7-3,TGTGCCAGCAGCTTAAACGGGAGAAGGGGCAATGAGCAGTTCTTC,CASSLNGRRGNEQFF
TRBD1,NA,TRBJ2-2,TRBV2,TGTGCCAGCAGCGGACAGGGCTCTCTCGGCGGGGAGCTGTTTTTT,CASSGQGSLGGELFF
TRBD1,NA,TRBJ2-2,TRBV2,TGTGCCAGCAGTGACCGACAGGGTTCCGGGGAGCTGTTTTTT,CASSDRQGSGELFF
TRBD2,NA,TRBJ2-3,TRBV15,TGTGCCACCAGCATCTCGGCGGGCCTACTAGCGGGAGACCCAGATACGCAGTATTTT,CATSISAGLLAGDPDTQYF
TRBD1,NA,TRBJ2-3,TRBV7-2,TGTGCCAGCAGCTTCCTGGACAGGGTGGTGACAGATACGCAGTATTTT,CASSFLDRVVTDTQYF
NA,once,TRBJ1-5,TRBV28,TGTGCCAGCAGGGTACAGAGCAATCAGCCCCAGCATTTT,CASRVQSNQPQHF
NA,NA,TRBJ1-4,TRBV6-5,TGTGCCAGCAAGCGGGCTAATGAAAAACTGTTTTTT,CASKRANEKLFF